This TCR beta chain originates from a study of blood T cell repertoires in COVID-19. Study-level background: The United States, Italy and Spain supplied acute and convalescent COVID-19 samples.

As handled by the study authors: Reference gene primer amplification in the assay estimated nucleated cell counts. TCRdb keeps only in-frame clones here, not all; method: immunoSEQ multiplex PCR. V and J calls plus clone size are reproduced from that table; the DNA served to infer D and trimming. The profile shows some 96,000 clones, 75% to 90% of them singletons. Germline assignment: CDR1 SGHRS and CDR2 YFSETQ. Trimming shortened V by 0 bases and J by 2 bases, and 8 bases separated the two germline ends. The CDR3 contains 14 residues. Sequencing was done on a sample of peripheral blood. This TCR was sampled from a human donor in a cohort sampled during active COVID-19. The chain carries TRBV5-1 and TRBJ1-1; the D is unclear. CDR3 amino acids: CASSLEYRNTEAFF. As DNA, the CDR3 is TGCGCCAGCAGCTTGGAATACAGAAACACTGAAGCTTTCTTT.